These 17 T cell receptor beta chains were all obtained from the same sample, sequenced in a study of shared clonotypes between healthy human individuals. TCRdb keeps only in-frame clones here, not all; method: immunoSEQ multiplex PCR. The sample has 2 million to 2.5 million clones, approximately 95% seen once. The sequenced sample consisted of naive CD4+ T cells from PBMCs. Stated subset: CD45RA+ positively selected. These receptors came from a young man in good health. Some clones in this sample may be carry-over from other donors' samples.

J is TRBJ2-3 and V is TRBV19; 11 positions agree with TRBD2. Germline V CDR1 and CDR2: LNHDA, SQIVND (reference sequence). Trimming took 6 bases from V and 4 from J; bases not matched to a gene: 3. This CDR3 region has 14 residues. CDR3 sequence (DNA): TGTGCCAGTAGAACTAGCGGGAGCGCAGATACGCAGTATTTT. Its translation is CASRTSGSADTQYF.

The J gene is TRBJ2-7, the V gene TRBV18; TRBD1 aligns across 9 bases. This CDR3 is built from 18 residues. Germline trimming cut 0 bases from V and 5 bases from J; bases unmatched to any gene: 14. Germline CDR1 and CDR2: KGHSH and LQKENI. The CDR3 DNA reads TGTGCCAGCTCACCACCGATCTTTCTCCGGGACAGGGAGGACGAGCAGTACTTC. Protein: CASSPPIFLRDREDEQYF.

Regarding this clone: Other DNA sequences from this sample encode an identical CDR3 as well. V and J are TRBV14 and TRBJ1-2; D remains unclear. CDR1 is SGHDN and CDR2 is FVKESK in the germline V gene. The CDR3 has 13 residues. V lost 1 base and J lost 4, with 7 bases in between. This CDR3 reads CASSQGAGYGYTF. The DNA of the CDR3 is TGTGCCAGCAGCCAAGGTGCGGGCTATGGCTACACCTTC.

Written as DNA, the CDR3 is TGCAGTGCTGGAAGGGGATCCCCGTTCTTT. Translating gives CSAGRGSPFF. V is TRBV20-1 and J is TRBJ1-1, with D maybe TRBD1 (5 bases). V was cut by 5 bases and J by 14 bases, with 15 bases left in between. The CDR3 has 10 amino acids. Germline assignment: CDR1 DFQATT and CDR2 SNEGSKA (reference sequence).

In the case of this clone: Within the sample, other DNA sequences also encode this same CDR3. The chain joins TRBV29-1 to TRBJ2-7; 12 nucleotides line up with TRBD1. Germline CDR1 SQVTM, CDR2 ANQGSEA. CDR3 length: 14 amino acids. V shed 6 bases, J shed 1 base, and the junction held 4 bases outside the gene matches. Written as DNA, the CDR3 is TGCAGCGTGGGGACAGGGGGCCGTTCCTACGAGCAGTACTTC. Translating gives CSVGTGGRSYEQYF.

The CDR3 is CASSPGTGESQYF. In DNA, the CDR3 is TGCGCCAGCAGCCCGGGGACTGGCGAGTCACAGTATTTT. V is TRBV5-1 and J is TRBJ2-3; D possibly corresponds to TRBD2 (6 bases). The CDR3 sequence is 13 residues long. V was cut by 4 bases and J by 12 bases, with 18 bases left in between. Germline loops: CDR1 SGHRS, CDR2 YFSETQ.

Notes on this clone: In the same sample, other DNA sequences code for this CDR3. The chain employs TRBV27 and TRBJ2-7; 7 bases map to TRBD1. V shed 5 bases, J shed 1 base, and the junction held 5 bases outside the gene matches. Germline V lookup: CDR1 MNHEY, CDR2 SMNVEV (reference sequence). The CDR3 extends over 14 amino acids. CDR3 loop: CASSPRQGSYEQYF. CDR3 coding DNA: TGTGCCAGCAGTCCCCGACAGGGATCCTACGAGCAGTACTTC.

The chain has TRBV10-3 and TRBJ2-4; 12 nucleotides align to TRBD2. CDR1 is ENHRY and CDR2 is SYGVKD in the germline V gene. The CDR3 is made up of 18 amino acids. Trimming took 5 bases from V and 3 from J; bases not matched to a gene: 11. The DNA of the CDR3 is TGTGCCATCAGTCCGACCCTAGCGGGAGGGCGGGGCAAAAACATTCAGTACTTC. Translation gives CAISPTLAGGRGKNIQYF.

The genes are TRBV5-4 and TRBJ2-7; the D call may be TRBD1 or TRBD2 (5 bases each). The ends were cut back, 0 bases at V and 7 bases at J, with 17 bases in the middle. The CDR3 has 15 residues. Germline V lookup: CDR1 SGHNT, CDR2 YYREEE (reference sequence). The CDR3 nucleotides are TGTGCCAGCAGCTTGGGAGGGACCGGGGTTGTTGAGCAGTACTTC. Residues: CASSLGGTGVVEQYF.

V is TRBV6-1 and J is TRBJ2-7; D uncertain. This CDR3 spans 13 amino acids. Trimming stripped 1 base from V and 7 bases from J, with 11 bases between. The germline CDR1 and CDR2 sequences are MNHNS and SASEGT. Here the CDR3 reads CASSEGYSVEQYF. Written as DNA, the CDR3 is TGTGCCAGCAGTGAAGGCTACTCGGTAGAGCAGTACTTC.

The chain combines TRBV9 with TRBJ1-4; maybe TRBD1 (6 bases). Trimming shortened V by 0 bases and J by 4 bases, and 10 bases separated the two germline ends. The CDR3 is 15 residues long. Germline assignment: CDR1 SGDLS and CDR2 YYNGEE. The CDR3 region is CASSVGTANNEKLFF. The CDR3 DNA sequence: TGTGCCAGCAGCGTAGGGACAGCTAATAATGAAAAACTGTTTTTT.

V gene TRBV6-5 combines with J gene TRBJ2-1, with 11 bases identical to TRBD2. CDR3 length: 15 amino acids. V gave up 6 bases and J gave up 4 bases; unmatched junction bases: 5. Germline CDR1 MNHEY, CDR2 SVGAGI. The CDR3 sequence is CASRLAGGIYNEQFF. CDR3 DNA: TGTGCCAGCAGGTTAGCGGGAGGGATATACAATGAGCAGTTCTTC.

This clone was seen once. The chain is built from TRBV5-4 and TRBJ2-2; maybe TRBD1 (5 bases). From germline, CDR1 is SGHNT and CDR2 YYREEE (reference sequence). V lost 4 bases and J lost 7, with 20 bases in between. CDR3 size: 16 residues. The CDR3 DNA reads as TGTGCCAGCAGCCGCGACAGATTTCTAACCCACGGGGAGCTGTTTTTT. Protein sequence: CASSRDRFLTHGELFF.

The chain carries TRBV11-3 and TRBJ1-2; TRBD1 aligns across 7 bases. The V and J ends lost 5 bases and 2 bases, in that order; junction bases with no gene match: 2. CDR1 is SGHNT and CDR2 is YENEEA in the germline V gene. The CDR3 has 13 amino acids. CDR3 sequence: CASSRDSNYGYTF. The CDR3, as DNA: TGTGCCAGCAGCCGGGACAGCAACTATGGCTACACCTTC. Variable domain in full (rest from reference TRBV11-3 and TRBJ1-2): EAGVVQSPRYKIIEKKQPVAFWCNPISGHNTLYWYLQNLGQGPELLIRYENEEAVDDSQLPKDRFSAERLKGVDSTLKIQPAELGDSAVYLCASSRDSNYGYTFGSGTRLTVV.

The J gene is TRBJ1-2, the V gene TRBV29-1; D gene uncertain. V lost 7 bases and J 4 bases, leaving 10 bases between the germline ends. Germline lookup yields CDR1 SQVTM and CDR2 ANQGSEA. The CDR3 is 11 residues long. Here the CDR3 reads CSAPDLYGYTF. The DNA for the CDR3 is TGCAGCGCTCCGGACCTCTATGGCTACACCTTC. Complete variable domain (other parts from reference TRBV29-1 and TRBJ1-2): SAVISQKPSRDICQRGTSLTIQCQVDSQVTMMFWYRQQPGQSLTLIATANQGSEATYESGFVIDKFPISRPNLTFSTLTVSNMSPEDSSIYLCSAPDLYGYTFGSGTRLTVV.

The chain carries TRBV6-1 and TRBJ1-5; 7 positions agree with TRBD1. This CDR3 comprises 15 residues. The V gene end was trimmed by 5 bases and the J gene end by 0 bases; junction bases not matched to a gene: 4. Looked up from germline, CDR1 is MNHNS and CDR2 is SASEGT. CDR3 nucleotides: TGTGCCAGCAGTAGGGGACAGAATAGCAATCAGCCCCAGCATTTT. Protein sequence: CASSRGQNSNQPQHF.

The chain carries TRBV28 and TRBJ1-2, with D maybe TRBD1 (5 bases). CDR1 and CDR2 (germline): MDHEN, SYDVKM. Trimming took off 6 bases at V and 11 bases at J, with 25 bases between the two ends. The CDR3 length is 15 residues. The CDR3 here is CASRNGVIEKAGYTF. Here the CDR3 DNA reads TGTGCCAGCAGAAATGGGGTGATCGAAAAGGCAGGGTACACCTTC.